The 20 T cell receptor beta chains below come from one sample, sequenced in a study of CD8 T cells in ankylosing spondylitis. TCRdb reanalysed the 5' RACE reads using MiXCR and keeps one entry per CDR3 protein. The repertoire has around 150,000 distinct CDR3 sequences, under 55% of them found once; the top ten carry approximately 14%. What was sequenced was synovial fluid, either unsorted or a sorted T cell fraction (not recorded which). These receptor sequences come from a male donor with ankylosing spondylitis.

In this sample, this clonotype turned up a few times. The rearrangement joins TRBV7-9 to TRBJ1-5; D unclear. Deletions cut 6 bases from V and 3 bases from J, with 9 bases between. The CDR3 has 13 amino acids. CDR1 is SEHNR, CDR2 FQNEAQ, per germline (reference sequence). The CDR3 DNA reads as TGTGCCAGCAGTTTCACAGCCAATCAGCCCCAGCATTTT. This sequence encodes CASSFTANQPQHF.

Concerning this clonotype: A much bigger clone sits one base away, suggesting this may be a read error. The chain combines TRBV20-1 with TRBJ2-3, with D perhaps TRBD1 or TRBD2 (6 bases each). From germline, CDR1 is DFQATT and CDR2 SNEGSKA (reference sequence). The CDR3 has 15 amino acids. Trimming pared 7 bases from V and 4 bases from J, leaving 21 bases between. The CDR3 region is CSVSSGDNWPDTQYF. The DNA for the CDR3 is TGCAGTGTTAGTTCGGGGGACAATTGGCCAGATACGCAGTATTTT.

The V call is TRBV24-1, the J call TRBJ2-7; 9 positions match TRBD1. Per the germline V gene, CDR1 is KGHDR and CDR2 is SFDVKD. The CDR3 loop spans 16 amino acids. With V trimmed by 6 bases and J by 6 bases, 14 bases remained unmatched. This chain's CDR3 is CATSPGPGQGQGEQYF. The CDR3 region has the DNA TGTGCCACCAGTCCCGGACCGGGACAGGGTCAAGGCGAGCAGTACTTC.

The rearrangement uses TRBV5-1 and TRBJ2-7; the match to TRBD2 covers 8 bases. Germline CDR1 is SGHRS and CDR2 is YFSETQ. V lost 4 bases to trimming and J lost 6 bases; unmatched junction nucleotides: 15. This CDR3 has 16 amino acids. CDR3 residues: CASSDLERERDAEQYF. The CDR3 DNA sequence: TGCGCCAGCAGCGATCTAGAGCGGGAGAGGGACGCCGAGCAGTACTTC.

The CDR3 spells CASSFLVDNSYNEQFF. CDR3 DNA sequence: TGTGCCAGCAGCTTTTTAGTGGACAACTCCTACAATGAGCAGTTCTTC. The V gene is TRBV11-3, the J gene TRBJ2-1; D possibly corresponds to TRBD1 (5 bases). The V end lost 3 bases, the J end lost 0 bases, and 12 bases lay between the germline ends. The CDR3 spans 16 residues. Germline lookup yields CDR1 SGHNT and CDR2 YENEEA.

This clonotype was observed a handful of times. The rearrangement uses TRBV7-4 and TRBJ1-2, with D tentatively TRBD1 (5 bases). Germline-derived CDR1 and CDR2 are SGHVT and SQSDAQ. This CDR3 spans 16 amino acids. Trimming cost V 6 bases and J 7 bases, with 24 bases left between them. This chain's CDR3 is CASSSGGSGPLGGYTF. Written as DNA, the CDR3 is TGTGCCAGCAGTTCCGGGGGATCCGGGCCTCTGGGTGGCTACACCTTC.

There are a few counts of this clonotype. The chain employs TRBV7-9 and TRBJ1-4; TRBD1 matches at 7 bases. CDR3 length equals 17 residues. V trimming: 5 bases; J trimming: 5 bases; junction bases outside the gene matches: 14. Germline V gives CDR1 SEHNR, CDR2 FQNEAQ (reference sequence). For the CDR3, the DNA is TGTGCCAGCAGCGAAGGGAGGAGGGGGCCGCTGAATGAAAAACTGTTTTTT. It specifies CASSEGRRGPLNEKLFF.

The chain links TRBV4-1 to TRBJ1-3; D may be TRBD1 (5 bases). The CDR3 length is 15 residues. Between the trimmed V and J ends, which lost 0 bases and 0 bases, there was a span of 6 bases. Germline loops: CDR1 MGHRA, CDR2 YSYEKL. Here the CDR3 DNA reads TGCGCCAGCAGCCAAGATGGGGCCTCTGGAAACACCATATATTTT. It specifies CASSQDGASGNTIYF.

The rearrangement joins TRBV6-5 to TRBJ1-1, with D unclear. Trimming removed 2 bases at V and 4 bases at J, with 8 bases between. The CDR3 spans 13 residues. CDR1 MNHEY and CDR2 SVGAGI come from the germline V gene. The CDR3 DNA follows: TGTGCCAGCAGTTACAGAGGGTCCACTGAAGCTTTCTTT. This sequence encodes CASSYRGSTEAFF.

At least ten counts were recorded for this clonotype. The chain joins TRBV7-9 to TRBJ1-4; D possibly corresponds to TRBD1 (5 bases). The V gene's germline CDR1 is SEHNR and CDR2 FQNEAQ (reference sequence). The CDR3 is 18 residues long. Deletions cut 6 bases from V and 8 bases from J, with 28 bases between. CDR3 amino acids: CASSSILGGSVRAEKLFF. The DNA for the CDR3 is TGTGCCAGCAGTTCAATCCTTGGGGGATCCGTTAGAGCGGAAAAACTGTTTTTT. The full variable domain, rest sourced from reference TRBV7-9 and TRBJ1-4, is DTGVSQNPRHKITKRGQNVTFRCDPISEHNRLYWYRQTLGQGPEFLTYFQNEAQLEKSRLLSDRFSAERPKGSFSTLEIQRTEQGDSAMYLCASSSILGGSVRAEKLFFGSGTQLSVL.

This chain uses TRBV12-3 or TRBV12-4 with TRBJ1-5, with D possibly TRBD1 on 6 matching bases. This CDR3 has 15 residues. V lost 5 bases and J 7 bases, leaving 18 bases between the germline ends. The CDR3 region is CASSPPTGLGQPQHF. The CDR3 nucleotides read TGTGCCAGCAGTCCGCCAACAGGGCTGGGGCAGCCCCAGCATTTT.

The DNA for the CDR3 is TGTGCCAGCAGTCCGGACAGGGGATCTGAGACCCAGTACTTC. The encoded protein is CASSPDRGSETQYF. The rearrangement uses TRBV6-1 and TRBJ2-5; 9 nucleotides line up with TRBD1. The CDR3 has 14 amino acids. CDR1 is MNHNS, CDR2 SASEGT, per germline. V shed 5 bases, J shed 5 bases, and the junction held 6 bases outside the gene matches.

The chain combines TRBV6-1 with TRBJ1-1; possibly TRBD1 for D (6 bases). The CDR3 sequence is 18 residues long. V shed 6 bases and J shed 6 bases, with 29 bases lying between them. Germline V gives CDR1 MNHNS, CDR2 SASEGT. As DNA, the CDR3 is TGTGCCAGCAGCCCCATGTGGGACAAGGGGCGAATTTTGCCTGAAGCTTTCTTT. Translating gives CASSPMWDKGRILPEAFF.

CDR3 sequence: CASTLCRRSYEQYF. CDR3 nucleotide sequence: TGTGCCAGCACCCTTTGCAGGCGATCCTACGAGCAGTACTTC. The rearrangement links TRBV7-3 to TRBJ2-7; the D is unclear. This CDR3 is built from 14 residues. Trimming stripped 7 bases from V and 1 base from J, with 14 bases between. The germline V gene encodes CDR1 SGHTA and CDR2 FQGTGA.

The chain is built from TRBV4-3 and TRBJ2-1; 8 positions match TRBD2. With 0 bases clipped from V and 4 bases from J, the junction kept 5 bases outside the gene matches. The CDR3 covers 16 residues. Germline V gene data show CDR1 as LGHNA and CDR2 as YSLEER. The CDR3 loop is CASSQDAGGLYNEQFF. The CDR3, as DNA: TGCGCCAGCAGCCAAGATGCGGGAGGACTTTACAATGAGCAGTTCTTC.

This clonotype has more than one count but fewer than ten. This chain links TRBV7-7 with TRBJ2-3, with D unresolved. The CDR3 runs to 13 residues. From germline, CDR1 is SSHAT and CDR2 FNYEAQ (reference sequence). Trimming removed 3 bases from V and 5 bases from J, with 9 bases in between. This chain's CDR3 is CASSLYLEDTQYF. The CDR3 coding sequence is TGTGCCAGCAGCTTGTATTTGGAAGATACGCAGTATTTT.

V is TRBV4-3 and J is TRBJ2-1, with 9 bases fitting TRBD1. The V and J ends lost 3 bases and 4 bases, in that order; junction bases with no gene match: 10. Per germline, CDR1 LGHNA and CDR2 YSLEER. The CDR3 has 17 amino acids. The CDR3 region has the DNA TGCGCCAGCAGCCACTCCCCCGGGACAGGGTCTTACAATGAGCAGTTCTTC. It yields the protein CASSHSPGTGSYNEQFF.

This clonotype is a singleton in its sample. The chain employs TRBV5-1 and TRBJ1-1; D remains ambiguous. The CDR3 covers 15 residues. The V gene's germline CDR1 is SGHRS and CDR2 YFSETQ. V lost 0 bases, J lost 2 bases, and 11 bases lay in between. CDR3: CASSLEMGINTEAFF. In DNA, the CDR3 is TGCGCCAGCAGCTTGGAAATGGGGATCAACACTGAAGCTTTCTTT.

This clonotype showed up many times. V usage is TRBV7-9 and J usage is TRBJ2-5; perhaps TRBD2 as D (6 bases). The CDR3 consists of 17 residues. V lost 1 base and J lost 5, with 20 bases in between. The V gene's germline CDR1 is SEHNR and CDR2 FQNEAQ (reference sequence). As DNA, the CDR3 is TGTGCCAGCAGCTTAGGTGTTAGCGGCAACCTCGGGGAGACCCAGTACTTC. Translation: CASSLGVSGNLGETQYF.

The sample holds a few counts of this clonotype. The CDR3 region has the DNA TGTGCCAGCAGTTACGTGTTGCGGCAAATCGGGGAGCTGTTTTTT. Translation gives CASSYVLRQIGELFF. The J gene is TRBJ2-2, the V gene TRBV6-2 or TRBV6-3; no clear D gene. This CDR3 is 15 amino acids long. V shed 2 bases and J shed 7 bases, with 14 bases lying between them. CDR1 is MNHEY, CDR2 SVGEGT, per germline.